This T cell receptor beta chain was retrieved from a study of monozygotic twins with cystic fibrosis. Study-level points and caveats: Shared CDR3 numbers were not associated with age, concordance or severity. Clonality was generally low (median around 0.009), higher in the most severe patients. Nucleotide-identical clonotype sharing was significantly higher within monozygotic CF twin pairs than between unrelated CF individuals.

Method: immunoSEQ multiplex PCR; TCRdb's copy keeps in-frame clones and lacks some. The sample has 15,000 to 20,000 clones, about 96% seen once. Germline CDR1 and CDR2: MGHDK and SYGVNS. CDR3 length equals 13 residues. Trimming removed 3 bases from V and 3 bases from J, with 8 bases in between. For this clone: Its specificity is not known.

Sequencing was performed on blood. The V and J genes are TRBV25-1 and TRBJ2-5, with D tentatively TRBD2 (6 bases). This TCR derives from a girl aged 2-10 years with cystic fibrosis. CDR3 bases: TGTGCCAGCAGTGAGGGCGGGAAAGAGACCCAGTACTTC. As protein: CASSEGGKETQYF.